These 24 T cell receptor beta chains originate from one sample sequenced in a study of technical replicates of blood from a handful of donors. TCRdb keeps only in-frame clones here, not all; method: immunoSEQ multiplex PCR. The sample shows about 13,000 clones, 85% to 95% of them seen only once. The sequencing input was PBMCs. These TCRs come from a human donor in good health.

V usage is TRBV5-6 and J usage is TRBJ1-3; 7 nucleotides align to TRBD1. Germline V gene lookup returns CDR1 SGHDT and CDR2 YYEEEE. The CDR3 is 14 residues long. V lost 4 bases to trimming and J lost 2 bases; unmatched junction nucleotides: 3. The CDR3 coding sequence is TGTGCCAGCAGCCCGACAGGGACTGGAAACACCATATATTTT. Translating it yields CASSPTGTGNTIYF.

The chain joins TRBV18 to TRBJ2-7; D is uncertain. The CDR3 is 14 residues long. The germline CDR1 and CDR2 sequences are KGHSH and LQKENI. Between the trimmed V and J ends, which lost 5 bases and 3 bases, there was a span of 14 bases. CDR3 sequence: CASSSLTGGYEQYF. In nucleotides, the CDR3 is TGTGCCAGCTCATCCCTTACCGGTGGCTACGAGCAGTACTTC.

This chain joins TRBV25-1 and TRBJ2-7, with TRBD2 matching over 7 bases. From germline, CDR1 is MGHDK and CDR2 SYGVNS. The CDR3 is 15 amino acids. V trimming: 2 bases; J trimming: 3 bases; junction bases outside the gene matches: 7. CDR3 DNA sequence: TGTGCCAGCAGTGAAGTCGGAGGGGAGGGCTACGAGCAGTACTTC. Protein sequence: CASSEVGGEGYEQYF.

This chain links TRBV15 with TRBJ1-2; D call uncertain. Germline CDR1 and CDR2: LNHNV and YYDKDF (reference sequence). The germline V and J ends were trimmed by 4 bases and 5 bases, with 11 bases remaining between them. The CDR3 runs to 13 residues. This CDR3 reads CATSTPGIYGYTF. The CDR3 coding sequence is TGTGCCACCAGCACCCCAGGAATTTATGGCTACACCTTC.

The chain couples TRBV28 to TRBJ1-4; the match to TRBD1 covers 9 bases. The CDR3 spans 13 residues. Per the germline V gene, CDR1 is MDHEN and CDR2 is SYDVKM. The J segment lost 8 bases and the V segment lost 9 bases, leaving 7 bases of the junction unmatched. The CDR3 spells CASTTGGLEKLFF. The CDR3 DNA reads as TGTGCCAGTACTACAGGGGGCTTGGAAAAACTGTTTTTT.

The genes are TRBV2 and TRBJ1-4, with 9 bases lining up with TRBD1. Germline V CDR1 and CDR2: SNHLY, FYNNEI. This CDR3 is 14 amino acids long. The junction had 1 base not matched to a gene; V was cut back by 5 bases and J by 3 bases. The DNA for the CDR3 is TGTGCCAGCAGTAGGGACAGGGCTAATGAAAAACTGTTTTTT. Residues: CASSRDRANEKLFF.

The chain uses TRBV11-2 and TRBJ2-3, with TRBD1 as a possible D gene (5 bases). The CDR3 totals 18 residues. Germline V gene data show CDR1 as SGHAT and CDR2 as FQNNGV. V lost 2 bases to trimming and J lost 5 bases, with 23 bases between them. The CDR3 region has the DNA TGTGCCAGCAGCTTACCCCGAAAACAGGTTCCCGGTGGAGATACGCAGTATTTT. It translates to CASSLPRKQVPGGDTQYF. Supplemented by reference TRBV11-2 and TRBJ2-3, the full variable domain reads EAGVAQSPRYKIIEKRQSVAFWCNPISGHATLYWYQQILGQGPKLLIQFQNNGVVDDSQLPKDRFSAERLKGVDSTLKIQPAKLEDSAVYLCASSLPRKQVPGGDTQYFGPGTRLTVL.

The chain combines TRBV7-9 with TRBJ2-1; 8 bases map to TRBD2. Germline assignment: CDR1 SEHNR and CDR2 FQNEAQ (reference sequence). V dropped 5 bases and J dropped 7; count of bases not matched to a gene: 4. This CDR3 has 13 amino acids. CDR3 loop: CASSHSSGNEQFF. DNA for the CDR3: TGTGCCAGCAGCCACTCTAGCGGGAATGAGCAGTTCTTC.

J is TRBJ2-2 and V is TRBV5-4; D possibly corresponds to TRBD1 (5 bases). The CDR3 extends over 15 amino acids. CDR1 SGHNT and CDR2 YYREEE come from the germline V gene (reference sequence). V lost 0 bases and J 5 bases, leaving 11 bases between the germline ends. The CDR3 is CASSLEGHSTGELFF. DNA for the CDR3: TGTGCCAGCAGCTTGGAAGGACATAGTACCGGGGAGCTGTTTTTT.

V usage is TRBV4-1 and J usage is TRBJ1-2; D is uncertain. Looked up from germline, CDR1 is MGHRA and CDR2 is YSYEKL. The ends were cut back, 1 base at V and 3 bases at J, with 15 bases in the middle. This CDR3 spans 16 amino acids. CDR3 region: CASSQVNDIVHYGYTF. The CDR3 nucleotides read TGCGCCAGCAGCCAAGTTAACGACATCGTCCACTATGGCTACACCTTC.

V gene TRBV11-3 combines with J gene TRBJ2-3; D is possibly TRBD1 (6 bases). Germline loops: CDR1 SGHNT, CDR2 YENEEA. The CDR3 sequence is 16 residues long. Trimming removed 1 base from V and 2 bases from J, with 13 bases in between. Here the CDR3 DNA reads TGTGCCAGCAGCTTAGGCCGGGACACATTCACAGATACGCAGTATTTT. Protein: CASSLGRDTFTDTQYF.

J is TRBJ2-3 and V is TRBV28, with D perhaps TRBD2 (6 bases). Germline-derived CDR1 and CDR2 are MDHEN and SYDVKM. This CDR3 is 13 amino acids long. The V end was cut by 5 bases, the J end by 2 bases, with 8 bases between. The DNA of the CDR3 is TGTGCCAGCAGTGGGGGGAACACAGATACGCAGTATTTT. Its protein is CASSGGNTDTQYF.

The rearrangement uses TRBV6-6 and TRBJ2-7, with D maybe TRBD1 (6 bases). Trimming cost V 5 bases and J 0 bases, with 8 bases left between them. This CDR3 spans 13 amino acids. The V gene's germline CDR1 is MNHNY and CDR2 SVGAGI (reference sequence). The CDR3 here is CASSKDSSYEQYF. For the CDR3, the DNA is TGTGCCAGCAGTAAGGACAGCTCCTACGAGCAGTACTTC.

This chain joins TRBV2 and TRBJ2-2; 7 bases are a match to TRBD2. The germline V gene encodes CDR1 SNHLY and CDR2 FYNNEI. With V trimmed by 8 bases and J by 5 bases, 8 bases remained unmatched. The CDR3 is made up of 14 amino acids. The CDR3 sequence is CASALMGLTGELFF. The CDR3 nucleotides read TGTGCCAGCGCACTGATGGGACTAACCGGGGAGCTGTTTTTT. Full variable domain (rest looked up from reference TRBV2 and TRBJ2-2): EPEVTQTPSHQVTQMGQEVILRCVPISNHLYFYWYRQILGQKVEFLVSFYNNEISEKSEIFDDQFSVERPDGSNFTLKIRSTKLEDSAMYFCASALMGLTGELFFGEGSRLTVL.

This chain connects TRBV28 to TRBJ1-1; 7 nucleotides match TRBD1. The V and J ends lost 6 bases and 5 bases, in that order; junction bases with no gene match: 9. Germline values: CDR1 MDHEN, CDR2 SYDVKM. The CDR3 has 14 residues. CDR3 nucleotides: TGTGCCAGCAGCCCCGGGACAGTGGCGACTGAAGCTTTCTTT. Translating it yields CASSPGTVATEAFF.

The V call is TRBV30, the J call TRBJ1-5, with D tentatively TRBD1 (5 bases). V was clipped by 1 base and J by 7 bases, with 11 bases between them. This CDR3 is 13 amino acids long. Germline lookup yields CDR1 GTSNPN and CDR2 SVGIG (reference sequence). CDR3 nucleotides: TGTGCCTGGAGTGCAAGGGAGGGGCAGCCCCAGCATTTT. Translated: CAWSAREGQPQHF.

The V and J genes are TRBV7-2 and TRBJ2-1, with 9 bases aligning to TRBD2. The CDR3 totals 15 residues. Germline V lookup: CDR1 SGHTA, CDR2 FQGNSA. Trimming at V came to 1 base and at J to 5 bases, leaving 3 bases not matched to a gene. CDR3: CASSLDSGSNNEQFF. The DNA for the CDR3 is TGTGCCAGCAGCTTAGATAGCGGGAGCAACAATGAGCAGTTCTTC.

The chain combines TRBV7-9 with TRBJ1-2; maybe TRBD1 (5 bases). V dropped 5 bases and J dropped 0 bases, with 16 bases sitting between them. The germline V gene encodes CDR1 SEHNR and CDR2 FQNEAQ (reference sequence). The CDR3 runs 16 residues. The CDR3 DNA sequence: TGTGCCAGCAGCCCTGGCGGGGGTAGGGCTAACTATGGCTACACCTTC. The encoded protein is CASSPGGGRANYGYTF.

The chain employs TRBV2 and TRBJ2-3, with D perhaps TRBD2 (6 bases). Germline CDR1 is SNHLY and CDR2 is FYNNEI. The CDR3 consists of 16 residues. V lost 6 bases and J 2 bases, leaving 18 bases between the germline ends. This chain's CDR3 is CASRDRDWVVTDTQYF. The CDR3 bases are TGTGCCAGCAGGGATCGGGACTGGGTGGTCACAGATACGCAGTATTTT.

CDR3 nucleotide sequence: TGCGCCAGCAGCCAAGAAACAGGGGGGAACGAGCAGTACTTC. Amino acid sequence: CASSQETGGNEQYF. This chain joins TRBV4-1 and TRBJ2-7, with TRBD1 identical over 8 bases. The germline gives CDR1 MGHRA, CDR2 YSYEKL. CDR3 length equals 14 residues. V lost 0 bases and J lost 5; bases outside the gene matches: 3.

In DNA form, the CDR3 reads TGTGCCAGCAGTTATTATAGCGGGACAACAGATACGCAGTATTTT. Its translation: CASSYYSGTTDTQYF. The V call is TRBV6-5, the J call TRBJ2-3; 8 nucleotides align to TRBD2. The ends lost 3 bases at V and 3 bases at J; junction bases unmatched: 5. CDR3 length equals 15 residues. CDR1 is MNHEY and CDR2 is SVGAGI in the germline V gene.

The CDR3 DNA reads as TGTGCCAGCAGCTTCAGGGGGACAACCACCGGGGAGCTGTTTTTT. The encoded protein is CASSFRGTTTGELFF. The gene calls are TRBV5-8 and TRBJ2-2; 7 nucleotides match TRBD1. This CDR3 comprises 15 residues. From germline, CDR1 is SGHTS and CDR2 YDEGEE. Trimming removed 2 bases from V and 4 bases from J; junction bases left unmatched: 5.

This chain uses TRBV5-1 with TRBJ2-7, with a weak D call TRBD1 (6 bases). V dropped 2 bases and J dropped 1 base, with 13 bases sitting between them. The CDR3 totals 15 residues. Germline CDR1 and CDR2: SGHRS and YFSETQ. This chain's CDR3 is CASSFQGHWSYEQYF. The CDR3 DNA reads as TGCGCCAGCAGCTTCCAGGGACATTGGTCCTACGAGCAGTACTTC.

V gene TRBV6-7 combines with J gene TRBJ2-7, with 7 bases fitting TRBD2. TRBV6-7 is known as an ORF, though its function is uncertain. V was clipped by 3 bases and J by 3 bases; unmatched bases: 11. The CDR3 spans 16 residues. The CDR3 protein is CASSYGGEERGYEQYF. The CDR3 coding sequence is TGTGCCAGCAGTTATGGGGGGGAAGAGAGGGGCTACGAGCAGTACTTC.